This T cell receptor (beta chain) was sequenced for a study of a mutant IDH1 vaccine in newly diagnosed glioma (dated by TCRdb to the early 2020s). Background on the whole study: Vaccination was initiated 4-6 weeks after radiotherapy alone, or concurrently with temozolomide cycles in the chemotherapy-containing groups. Before enrollment, patients had received standard therapy of radiotherapy alone, temozolomide alone, or radiochemotherapy with temozolomide; most received the combination. Peripheral blood was collected at six visits: V03 (baseline), V05, V07, V10, V12 and V13. Of the 32 patients who were treated, about 62% were male and around 38% were female, and the mean age was roughly 40 years. Visit V12 was the week-35 safety follow-up and visit V13 was the week-47 end of study. Longitudinal TCRB deep sequencing was performed for roughly 25 treated patients wherever samples were available for exploratory analyses. Points the paper makes about the study in general: Pseudoprogression appeared unrelated to alterations in the top peripheral T cell clonotypes detected by TCRB sequencing. According to the authors, sample limitations meant that analyses of patient blood samples could not be reproduced. Vaccine-induced immune responses across multiple MHC alleles were detected in approximately 93% of patients. Availability determined which PBMC samples were chosen for TCRB deep sequencing.

The library was produced with the immunoSEQ multiplex PCR assay. The hsTCRB Kit was used according to the manufacturer's protocol to amplify rearranged TCR beta chain sequences. Sequencing of TCRB libraries was carried out on an Illumina MiSeq. In the source study's methods: The proprietary platform of the kit vendor was used for demultiplexing, trimming and gene mapping. TCRdb limited this immuneACCESS table to in-frame rearrangements with V and J called. A share of clones is missing; checked studies link under half to unresolved V genes, and the rest is unexplained. The V and J calls and clone size come from that table; D and trimming were worked out from the DNA. The sample records 56,000 or so clones, around three quarters of which are singletons. The top ten constitute over 4.5% of the sample. The time point tag for this specimen amounts to: week 47, end of study. Each vaccine dose, consisting of 300 ug of a 20-mer mutant IDH1 peptide in Montanide, was administered subcutaneously with topical imiquimod. Patients were given eight vaccinations, in weeks 1, 3, 5, 7, 11, 15, 19 and 23, which matched visits V03 through V10. Donors had newly diagnosed WHO grade 3 or 4 IDH1-mutant astrocytomas with loss of nuclear ATRX. The samples were drawn from NOA16, a multicentre, single-arm, open-label phase I trial in Germany that tested a mutant IDH1 peptide vaccine in humans for the first time. Genomic DNA for TCRB sequencing was extracted from EDTA blood using the DNeasy Blood and Tissue Kit.

The sample holds a few counts of this clone. Its antigen has not been determined. Per-base qualities were not stored, and no clone one base away is much larger. Sequenced material: PBMCs, taken from a glioma patient whose treatment included an IDH1 peptide vaccine. This TCR was sampled from a woman in her thirties or forties with glioma. Some clones in this sample may be carry-over from other donors' samples.

The nucleotide sequence reads TGTGCTAGTGGTTTGGTCGAGCGTTCACCCCTCCACTTT. Its protein reads: CASGLVERSPLHF. The sequence joins TRBV12-5 to TRBJ1-6, with the D segment identity uncertain. The junction shows trimming of 0 bases on V and 9 bases on J, plus 6 bases between the germline ends. From the cysteine through the phenylalanine, the CDR3 covers 13 amino acids. Just CDR3 DNA is preserved here, 39 bases in frame from base 1. The germline V gene provides CDR1 LGHNT and CDR2 FRNRAP.